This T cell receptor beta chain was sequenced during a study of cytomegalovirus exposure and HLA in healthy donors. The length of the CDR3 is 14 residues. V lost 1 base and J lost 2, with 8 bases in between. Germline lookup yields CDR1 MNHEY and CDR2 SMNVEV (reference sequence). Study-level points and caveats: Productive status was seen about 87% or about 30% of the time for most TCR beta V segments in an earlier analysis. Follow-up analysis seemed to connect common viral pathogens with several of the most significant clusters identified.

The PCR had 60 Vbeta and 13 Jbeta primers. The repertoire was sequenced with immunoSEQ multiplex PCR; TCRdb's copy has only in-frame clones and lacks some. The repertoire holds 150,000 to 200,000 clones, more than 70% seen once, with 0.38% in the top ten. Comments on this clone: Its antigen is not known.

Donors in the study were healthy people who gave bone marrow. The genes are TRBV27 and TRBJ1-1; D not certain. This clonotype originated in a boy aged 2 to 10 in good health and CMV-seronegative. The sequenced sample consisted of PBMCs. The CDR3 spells CASSLWAGNTEAFF. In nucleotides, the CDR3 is TGTGCCAGCAGTTTATGGGCGGGAAACACTGAAGCTTTCTTT.